Below, 25 T cell receptor beta chains from the same sample are listed, as sequenced in a study of blood T cell repertoires in COVID-19. TCRdb's copy holds only in-frame clones and misses some; the assay was immunoSEQ multiplex PCR. The repertoire consists of approximately 290,000 clones, with nearly 90% occurring once and the leading ten covering around 10%. The sample taken for sequencing was peripheral blood. Source of these receptors: a woman under 40 with COVID-19, enrolled during active disease.

This chain connects TRBV7-2 to TRBJ2-5, with D perhaps TRBD1 (6 bases). The CDR3 extends over 14 amino acids. Germline CDR1 and CDR2: SGHTA and FQGNSA. Trimming removed 2 bases from V and 5 bases from J, with 12 bases in between. For the CDR3, the DNA is TGTGCCAGCAGCTTACAGGGGAGAGGGGAGACCCAGTACTTC. Protein product: CASSLQGRGETQYF. Supplemented by reference TRBV7-2 and TRBJ2-5, the full variable domain reads GAGVSQSPSNKVTEKGKDVELRCDPISGHTALYWYRQSLGQGLEFLIYFQGNSAPDKSGLPSDRFSAERTGGSVSTLTIQRTQQEDSAVYLCASSLQGRGETQYFGPGTRLLVL.

The V call is TRBV3-1 (or the pseudogene TRBV3-2), the J call TRBJ1-1; D remains unclear. V lost 3 bases and J lost 0, with 5 bases in between. In germline, CDR1 is LGHDT, CDR2 YNNKEL (reference sequence). This CDR3 is 13 amino acids long. CDR3 nucleotides: TGTGCCAGCAGCCACGGGATGAACACTGAAGCTTTCTTT. This encodes CASSHGMNTEAFF.

The genes are TRBV19 and TRBJ2-7; TRBD2 matches at 9 bases. This CDR3 region has 13 residues. V gave up 7 bases and J gave up 2 bases; unmatched junction bases: 3. CDR1 LNHDA and CDR2 SQIVND come from the germline V gene (reference sequence). The CDR3 DNA sequence: TGTGCCAGTACTCCTAGCGGGACCTACGAGCAGTACTTC. Translating gives CASTPSGTYEQYF.

The count of this clone is one. The chain links TRBV5-8 to TRBJ2-1; 7 nucleotides agree with TRBD2. The CDR3 has 17 amino acids. After removal of 8 bases from V and 5 bases from J, the junction contained 19 bases not matched to a gene. The germline V gene has CDR1 SGHTS and CDR2 YDEGEE. The CDR3 protein is CARKGRTLLAVNNEQFF. CDR3 in DNA: TGTGCCAGAAAGGGGAGGACTCTGCTAGCGGTGAACAATGAGCAGTTCTTC.

This chain links TRBV5-4 with TRBJ2-7, with 13 bases matching TRBD2. V lost 4 bases to trimming and J lost 2 bases; unmatched junction nucleotides: 3. This CDR3 spans 15 amino acids. Germline CDR1 reads SGHNT; CDR2 reads YYREEE (reference sequence). The CDR3 here is CASSPGLAGTYEQYF. CDR3 nucleotides: TGTGCCAGCAGCCCGGGACTAGCGGGGACCTACGAGCAGTACTTC.

This chain links TRBV27 with TRBJ2-3, with D tentatively TRBD1 (5 bases). Per the germline V gene, CDR1 is MNHEY and CDR2 is SMNVEV (reference sequence). Deletions cut 4 bases from V and 4 bases from J, with 15 bases between. The CDR3 runs 15 residues. Written as DNA, the CDR3 is TGTGCCAGCAGTTCCCAGGGAAGGCTCTCAGATACGCAGTATTTT. Translated: CASSSQGRLSDTQYF.

V is TRBV5-4 and J is TRBJ1-1; perhaps TRBD1 as D (6 bases). The CDR3 is 13 residues long. In germline, CDR1 is SGHNT, CDR2 YYREEE (reference sequence). V lost 3 bases, J lost 2 bases, and 8 bases lay in between. CDR3 nucleotide sequence: TGTGCCAGCAGCTCGGGACAAAACACTGAAGCTTTCTTT. It is translated as CASSSGQNTEAFF.

This chain joins TRBV6-5 and TRBJ2-1, with 7 bases fitting TRBD1. Germline assignment: CDR1 MNHEY and CDR2 SVGAGI. V dropped 5 bases and J dropped 3; count of bases not matched to a gene: 7. This CDR3 spans 15 amino acids. CDR3 loop: CASSTLRDSYNEQFF. The DNA for the CDR3 is TGTGCCAGCAGTACACTCCGGGACAGCTACAATGAGCAGTTCTTC.

This chain connects TRBV19 to TRBJ1-5; 8 nucleotides align to TRBD1. Per germline, CDR1 LNHDA and CDR2 SQIVND (reference sequence). J gave up 8 bases and V 4 bases, and 10 bases lay outside the gene matches. The CDR3 spans 15 residues. The CDR3 bases are TGTGCCAGTAGTACCCCCGACAGGGGATTTGAGCCCCAGCATTTT. Its translation: CASSTPDRGFEPQHF. The whole variable domain, remainder taken from reference TRBV19 and TRBJ1-5, is DGGITQSPKYLFRKEGQNVTLSCEQNLNHDAMYWYRQDPGQGLRLIYYSQIVNDFQKGDIAEGYSVSREKKESFPLTVTSAQKNPTAFYLCASSTPDRGFEPQHFGDGTRLSIL.

V gene TRBV4-1 combines with J gene TRBJ2-7; 9 bases align to TRBD1. The CDR3 consists of 14 residues. Trimming removed 4 bases from V and 3 bases from J; junction bases left unmatched: 4. Germline V gives CDR1 MGHRA, CDR2 YSYEKL. CDR3 amino acids: CASSPGQGIYEQYF. The CDR3 DNA reads as TGCGCCAGCAGCCCAGGACAGGGGATCTACGAGCAGTACTTC.

The chain has TRBV5-5 and TRBJ1-2, with 8 nucleotides matching TRBD1. V was pared by 4 bases and J by 5 bases, with 4 bases of the junction left unmatched. The CDR3 extends over 13 amino acids. Germline CDR1 and CDR2: SGHKS and YYEKEE (reference sequence). Here the CDR3 DNA reads TGTGCCAGCAGCCCACAGGGGGTATATGGCTACACCTTC. Residues: CASSPQGVYGYTF.

The chain employs TRBV24-1 and TRBJ2-3, with D unresolved. Germline CDR1 reads KGHDR; CDR2 reads SFDVKD. The CDR3 spans 12 residues. V was shortened by 3 bases and J by 4 bases, with 4 bases between the two germline ends. The CDR3 protein is CATSDLADTQYF. The DNA for the CDR3 is TGTGCCACCAGTGATCTAGCAGATACGCAGTATTTT.

The chain recombines TRBV19 with TRBJ1-2; a possible D gene is TRBD1 (6 bases). Per the germline V gene, CDR1 is LNHDA and CDR2 is SQIVND (reference sequence). This CDR3 contains 13 residues. V gave up 5 bases and J gave up 2 bases, with 9 bases separating them. The CDR3 region has the DNA TGTGCCAGTAGTCCTCAGGGGAACTATGGCTACACCTTC. It specifies CASSPQGNYGYTF.

The J gene is TRBJ1-2, the V gene TRBV7-6, with 7 positions matching TRBD1. The germline gives CDR1 SGHVS, CDR2 FNYEAQ. J lost 4 bases, V lost 5 bases, and 10 bases had no gene match. This CDR3 region has 15 residues. Written as DNA, the CDR3 is TGTGCCAGCAGCCTAGGGGACAGAAGTTCCTATGGCTACACCTTC. Protein product: CASSLGDRSSYGYTF.

The chain uses TRBV7-6 and TRBJ1-3; 7 bases agree with TRBD1. Germline loops: CDR1 SGHVS, CDR2 FNYEAQ. The CDR3 contains 18 residues. J gave up 0 bases and V 2 bases, and 10 bases lay outside the gene matches. The CDR3 DNA reads as TGTGCCAGCAGCTTACACTGGGACAGCCAGTACTCTGGAAACACCATATATTTT. Translating gives CASSLHWDSQYSGNTIYF.

As for this clone: Compared with germline, one end of the junction differs, possibly owing to a read error. The DNA for the CDR3 is TGTGCCAGCAGCTTGATCACAGGGTTTAACGATGGCTACACCTTC. The encoded protein is CASSLITGFNDGYTF. The chain combines TRBV5-5 with TRBJ1-2; D may be TRBD1 (6 bases). Germline-derived CDR1 and CDR2 are SGHKS and YYEKEE (reference sequence). This CDR3 is 15 amino acids long.

This chain connects TRBV5-1 to TRBJ1-2; 7 positions match TRBD1. This CDR3 comprises 16 residues. Losses at the gene ends were 2 bases for V and 6 bases for J; bases not matched to a gene: 13. Per germline, CDR1 SGHRS and CDR2 YFSETQ. The CDR3 reads CASSLQGPSKPNGYTF. Here the CDR3 DNA reads TGCGCCAGCAGCTTACAGGGGCCATCGAAACCCAATGGCTACACCTTC.

This sequence joins TRBV29-1 and TRBJ2-1, with 11 positions matching TRBD1. The CDR3 extends over 18 amino acids. The V and J ends lost 2 bases and 4 bases, in that order; junction bases with no gene match: 13. Germline values: CDR1 SQVTM, CDR2 ANQGSEA. CDR3 sequence (DNA): TGCAGCGTTGAAAGGGCTTTTGACGGACAGGGGGCTTACAATGAGCAGTTCTTC. Its translation: CSVERAFDGQGAYNEQFF.

V gene TRBV5-6 combines with J gene TRBJ1-2; D is perhaps TRBD1 (6 bases). The CDR3 totals 15 residues. Germline CDR1 reads SGHDT; CDR2 reads YYEEEE. Deletions cut 2 bases from V and 0 bases from J, with 11 bases between. The CDR3 protein is CASSLRDTPNYGYTF. CDR3 in DNA: TGTGCCAGCAGCTTACGGGACACCCCTAACTATGGCTACACCTTC.

Only one count was recorded for this clone. This rearrangement joins TRBV5-1 to TRBJ2-5; unclear D gene. This CDR3 has 14 amino acids. The ends were cut back, 0 bases at V and 9 bases at J, with 15 bases in the middle. Germline V gene data show CDR1 as SGHRS and CDR2 as YFSETQ. The DNA for the CDR3 is TGCGCCAGCAGCTTGGGTAGCCCCAGCGCGGCCCAGTACTTC. It yields the protein CASSLGSPSAAQYF.

This chain links TRBV27 with TRBJ2-5, with TRBD2 identical over 7 bases. Germline V gene lookup returns CDR1 MNHEY and CDR2 SMNVEV (reference sequence). The CDR3 contains 12 residues. Trimming cost V 6 bases and J 5 bases; bases outside gene matches: 3. CDR3 sequence reads: CASRAGPETQYF. As DNA, the CDR3 is TGTGCCAGCAGAGCGGGACCGGAGACCCAGTACTTC.

V usage is TRBV7-6 and J usage is TRBJ1-2, with TRBD1 as a possible D gene (6 bases). Germline V gene sequence: CDR1 SGHVS, CDR2 FNYEAQ. Trimming removed 5 bases from V and 7 bases from J, with 20 bases in between. CDR3 length: 15 amino acids. The CDR3 nucleotides read TGTGCCAGCAGCCAGTTTGCCGGGACATACTCTGGCTACACCTTC. It specifies CASSQFAGTYSGYTF.

The rearrangement uses TRBV5-1 and TRBJ1-6, with D unresolved. CDR1 is SGHRS and CDR2 is YFSETQ in the germline V gene. V lost 7 bases and J lost 0, with 8 bases in between. The CDR3 consists of 14 residues. The CDR3 is CASSASSYNSPLHF. The CDR3 DNA is TGCGCCAGCTCGGCTAGCTCCTATAATTCACCCCTCCACTTT.

The rearrangement joins TRBV6-5 to TRBJ1-2; 9 bases match TRBD1. Germline V CDR1 and CDR2: MNHEY, SVGAGI. The CDR3 runs 14 residues. J was trimmed by 6 bases and V by 6 bases; bases with no gene match: 8. The CDR3 is CASRLQGAGDGYTF. In DNA, the CDR3 is TGTGCCAGCAGACTACAGGGGGCAGGAGATGGCTACACCTTC.

The CDR3 loop is CASSLVLLRRGANQPQHF. DNA of the CDR3: TGTGCCAGCAGCTTGGTCCTCCTACGGAGAGGCGCCAATCAGCCCCAGCATTTT. V gene TRBV5-5 combines with J gene TRBJ1-5, with unresolved D. Germline values: CDR1 SGHKS, CDR2 YYEKEE (reference sequence). The V end lost 0 bases, the J end lost 3 bases, and 19 bases lay between the germline ends. The CDR3 extends over 18 amino acids.